This is a list of T cell receptor beta chains from one sample in a study of blood T cell repertoires in COVID-19. Method: immunoSEQ multiplex PCR; TCRdb's copy keeps in-frame clones and lacks some. The sample lists 250,000 to 300,000 clones; about four fifths were seen once. Material for sequencing was PBMCs or T cells enriched from blood (not recorded which). The receptors derive from a man aged 35 to 55 who had been exposed to COVID-19. Each CDR3 is given with its conserved first and last residue. The order of the fields is D gene, clone size, V gene, J gene, CDR3 DNA, CDR3 protein. The D gene is left open where the match is weak. Not all rows give a size; the values are once, few, many and, for expanded clones, a class.

-,once,TRBV5-1,TRBJ2-2,TGCGCCAGCAGTGGGACTTTGAACACCGGGGAGCTGTTTTTT,CASSGTLNTGELFF
-,-,TRBV9,TRBJ2-3,TGTGCCAGCAGCGTCAACCCCTCAGGCAGCACAGATACGCAGTATTTT,CASSVNPSGSTDTQYF
TRBD2,once,TRBV14,TRBJ2-3,TGTGCCAGCAGCCTTGGGACTAGAAGGAACACAGATACGCAGTATTTT,CASSLGTRRNTDTQYF
TRBD1,once,TRBV11-2,TRBJ2-7,TGTGCCAGCAGCTTGGACAGGGCTGGCGAGCAGTACTTC,CASSLDRAGEQYF
TRBD1,-,TRBV15,TRBJ2-2,TGTGCCACCAGCTCCCGGACAGGGAACACCGGGGAGCTGTTTTTT,CATSSRTGNTGELFF
-,-,TRBV10-1,TRBJ2-1,TGCGCCAGCAGTGATTCGCGGGGGCAGGGAATACATGAGCAGTTCTTC,CASSDSRGQGIHEQFF
-,few,TRBV9,TRBJ2-1,TGTGCCAGCAGCCCCGGGACACCTTCCTCCTACAATGAGCAGTTCTTC,CASSPGTPSSYNEQFF
-,-,TRBV3-1/TRBV3-2,TRBJ1-5,TGTGCCAGCAGCCAAGGCGCCGATCAGCCCCAGCATTTT,CASSQGADQPQHF
TRBD2,-,TRBV2,TRBJ2-1,TGTGCCAGCAGGAAACCGGGACTAGCGGGGATCTCCTACAATGAGCAGTTCTTC,CASRKPGLAGISYNEQFF
TRBD2,-,TRBV23-1,TRBJ2-3,TGCGCCAGCAGTCAATATCAGATAACGGGAGGGCCGGGAGGAGATACGCAGTATTTT,CASSQYQITGGPGGDTQYF
-,-,TRBV12-3/TRBV12-4,TRBJ1-2,TGTGCCAGCAGTTGGTCCGGTCGGTATGGCTACACCTTC,CASSWSGRYGYTF
-,-,TRBV5-1,TRBJ1-1,TGCGCCAGCAGCTTGATCGGCAGGTCGAAAGCTTTCTTT,CASSLIGRSKAFF
-,-,TRBV5-1,TRBJ2-2,TGCGCCAGCAGCATAGGACAGACCGGGGAGCTGTTTTTT,CASSIGQTGELFF
-,-,TRBV5-3,TRBJ2-1,TGTGCCACAAGCCTGAGGGTCCCTTGGGCATTCGGTGAGCAGTTCTTC,CATSLRVPWAFGEQFF